A single T cell receptor (beta chain) is shown here with its context. The record originates from a study of cytomegalovirus exposure and HLA in healthy donors. The PCR was carried out with 60 Vbeta primers and 13 Jbeta primers. Sequenced by immunoSEQ multiplex PCR; TCRdb stores in-frame clones only, minus some. The sample has 160,000 or so clones, 65% to 85% seen once. With V trimmed by 1 base and J by 11 bases, 6 bases remained unmatched. Germline V CDR1 and CDR2: ENHRY, SYGVKD. This CDR3 comprises 13 residues. V and J are TRBV10-3 and TRBJ1-1, with 8 bases that match TRBD1. The TCR sequence derives from a woman younger than 45 in good health and CMV-seropositive. Sequenced input: PBMCs. The CDR3 region has the DNA TGTGCCATCAGTGAGTTCAGGGGGCGCATGGCTTTCTTT. Translating it yields CAISEFRGRMAFF.